This TCR beta chain was recorded in a study of T cell responses to AZD1222 COVID-19 vaccine. CDR1 is MDHEN and CDR2 is SYDVKM in the germline V gene. The CDR3 sequence is 16 residues long. With V trimmed by 5 bases and J by 2 bases, 6 bases remained unmatched. Generated by immunoSEQ multiplex PCR, the TCRdb table keeps only in-frame clones and is missing some. The sample carries 100,000 to 150,000 clones, around 92% recorded once. Material: peripheral blood, obtained on day 0 of AZD1222 vaccination. The rearrangement joins TRBV28 to TRBJ2-5, with 12 bases fitting TRBD2. The sequence was obtained from an adult in good health. The CDR3 protein is CASSHGLAGNQETQYF. The CDR3 region has the DNA TGTGCCAGCAGTCACGGACTAGCGGGAAATCAAGAGACCCAGTACTTC.